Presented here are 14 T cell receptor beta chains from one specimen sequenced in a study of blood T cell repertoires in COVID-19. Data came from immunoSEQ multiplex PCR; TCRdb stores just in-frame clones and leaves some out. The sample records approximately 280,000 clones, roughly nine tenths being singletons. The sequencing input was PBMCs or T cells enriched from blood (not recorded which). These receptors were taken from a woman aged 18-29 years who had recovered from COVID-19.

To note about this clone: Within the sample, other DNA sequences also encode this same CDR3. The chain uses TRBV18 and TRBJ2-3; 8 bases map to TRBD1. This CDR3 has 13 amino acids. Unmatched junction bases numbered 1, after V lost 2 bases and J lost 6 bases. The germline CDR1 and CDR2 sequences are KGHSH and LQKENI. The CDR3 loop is CASSPTGGDTQYF. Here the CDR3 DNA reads TGTGCCAGCTCACCAACAGGGGGGGATACGCAGTATTTT.

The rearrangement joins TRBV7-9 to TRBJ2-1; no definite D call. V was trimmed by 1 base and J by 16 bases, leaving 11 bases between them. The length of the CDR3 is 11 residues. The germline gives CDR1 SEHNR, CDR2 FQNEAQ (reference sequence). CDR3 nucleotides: TGTGCCAGCAGCTTAGAGCCCGTGCCATTCTTC. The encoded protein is CASSLEPVPFF.

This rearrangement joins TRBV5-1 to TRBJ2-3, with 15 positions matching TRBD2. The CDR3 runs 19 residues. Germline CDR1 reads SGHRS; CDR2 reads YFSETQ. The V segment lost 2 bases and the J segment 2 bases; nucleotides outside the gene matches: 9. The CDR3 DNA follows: TGCGCCAGCAGCTTTCGGACTAGCGGGGGGGCTGGGTCCACAGATACGCAGTATTTT. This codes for CASSFRTSGGAGSTDTQYF.

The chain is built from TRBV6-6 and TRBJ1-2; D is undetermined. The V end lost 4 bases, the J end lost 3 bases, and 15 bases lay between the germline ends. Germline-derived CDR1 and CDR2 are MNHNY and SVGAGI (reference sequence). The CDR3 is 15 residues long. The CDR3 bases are TGTGCCAGCAGTTCCACTACCCAGAAAGACTATGGCTACACCTTC. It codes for CASSSTTQKDYGYTF.

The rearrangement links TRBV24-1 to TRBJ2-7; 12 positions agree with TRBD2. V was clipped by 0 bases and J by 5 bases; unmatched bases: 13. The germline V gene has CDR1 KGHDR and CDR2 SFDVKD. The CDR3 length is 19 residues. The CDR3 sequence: CATSDLRRTSGIRVDEQYF. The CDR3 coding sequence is TGTGCCACCAGTGATTTGCGGCGGACTAGCGGGATCAGGGTCGACGAGCAGTACTTC.

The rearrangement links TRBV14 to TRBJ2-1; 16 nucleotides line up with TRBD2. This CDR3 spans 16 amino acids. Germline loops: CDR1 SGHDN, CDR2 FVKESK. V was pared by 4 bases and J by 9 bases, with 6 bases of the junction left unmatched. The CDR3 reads CASSRPGLAGGREQFF. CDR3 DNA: TGTGCCAGCAGCCGGCCGGGACTAGCGGGAGGGCGTGAGCAGTTCTTC.

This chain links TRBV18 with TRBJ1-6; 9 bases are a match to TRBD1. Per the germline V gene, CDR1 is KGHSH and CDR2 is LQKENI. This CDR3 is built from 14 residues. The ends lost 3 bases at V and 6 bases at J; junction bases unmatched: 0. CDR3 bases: TGTGCCAGCTCACCGGACAGGGGTAATTCACCCCTCCACTTT. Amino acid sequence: CASSPDRGNSPLHF.

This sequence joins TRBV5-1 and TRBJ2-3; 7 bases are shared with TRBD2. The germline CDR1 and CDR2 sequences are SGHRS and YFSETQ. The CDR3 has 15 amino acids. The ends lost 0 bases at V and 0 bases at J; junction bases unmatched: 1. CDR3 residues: CASSLDSGSTDTQYF. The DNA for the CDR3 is TGCGCCAGCAGCTTGGATAGCGGGAGCACAGATACGCAGTATTTT.

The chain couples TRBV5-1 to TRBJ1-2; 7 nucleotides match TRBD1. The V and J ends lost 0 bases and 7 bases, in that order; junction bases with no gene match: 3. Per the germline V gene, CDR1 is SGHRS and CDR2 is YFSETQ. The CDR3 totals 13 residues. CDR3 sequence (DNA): TGCGCCAGCAGCTTGGAACAGGGGTCTGGCTACACCTTC. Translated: CASSLEQGSGYTF.

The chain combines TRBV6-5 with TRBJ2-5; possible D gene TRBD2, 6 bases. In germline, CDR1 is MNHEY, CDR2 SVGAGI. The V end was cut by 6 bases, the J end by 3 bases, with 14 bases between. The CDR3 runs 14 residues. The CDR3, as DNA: TGTGCCAGCAGGAACATCGGGGGAGAAGAGACCCAGTACTTC. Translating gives CASRNIGGEETQYF.

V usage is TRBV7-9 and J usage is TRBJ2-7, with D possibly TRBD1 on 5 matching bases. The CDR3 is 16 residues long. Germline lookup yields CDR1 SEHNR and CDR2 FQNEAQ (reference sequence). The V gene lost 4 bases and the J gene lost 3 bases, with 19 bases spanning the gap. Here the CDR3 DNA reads TGTGCCAGCAGCTCCGCCGGTGGGGCTAATCGCTACGAGCAGTACTTC. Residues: CASSSAGGANRYEQYF.

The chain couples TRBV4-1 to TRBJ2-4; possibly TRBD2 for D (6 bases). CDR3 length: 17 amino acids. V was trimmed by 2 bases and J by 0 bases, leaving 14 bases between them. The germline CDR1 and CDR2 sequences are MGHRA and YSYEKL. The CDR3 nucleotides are TGCGCCAGCAGCCAACCCGGGACTCCCCTAGCCAAAAACATTCAGTACTTC. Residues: CASSQPGTPLAKNIQYF.

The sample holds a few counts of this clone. The CDR3 sequence: CASSIPGFGNQPQHF. In DNA, the CDR3 is TGTGCCAGTAGTATCCCAGGGTTCGGCAATCAGCCCCAGCATTTT. This chain connects TRBV19 to TRBJ1-5, with D possibly being TRBD1 (5 bases). Trimming removed 3 bases at V and 2 bases at J, with 11 bases between. The V gene's germline CDR1 is LNHDA and CDR2 SQIVND (reference sequence). This CDR3 has 15 amino acids.

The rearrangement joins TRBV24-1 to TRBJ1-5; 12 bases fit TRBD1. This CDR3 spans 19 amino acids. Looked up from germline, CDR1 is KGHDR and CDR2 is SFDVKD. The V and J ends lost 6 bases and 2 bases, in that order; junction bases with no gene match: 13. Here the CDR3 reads CATSPSGTGGAPGNQPQHF. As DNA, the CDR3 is TGTGCCACCAGTCCATCCGGGACAGGGGGCGCCCCGGGCAATCAGCCCCAGCATTTT.